This T cell receptor beta chain was captured by sequencing in a study of control samples from healthy donors and cancer patients. The CDR3 is made up of 15 amino acids. Germline CDR1 is MNHEY and CDR2 is SVGAGI. Between the trimmed V and J ends, which lost 9 bases and 2 bases, there was a span of 17 bases. Method: immunoSEQ multiplex PCR; TCRdb's copy keeps in-frame clones and lacks some. The sample yields some 100,000 clones, around nine tenths seen once. The source material was blood. The V and J genes are TRBV6-5 and TRBJ1-3, with D possibly being TRBD1 (6 bases). The receptor was derived from a human donor in good health. The donor label of this sample is uncertain. As DNA, the CDR3 is TGTGCCAGTGAACCACAGGGAGCCGCTGGAAACACCATATATTTT. It is translated as CASEPQGAAGNTIYF.